This entry lists 30 T cell receptor beta chains sequenced from one sample in a study of blood T cell repertoires in COVID-19. Profiled with immunoSEQ multiplex PCR; TCRdb holds only in-frame clones, not every one. Counted here are about 190,000 clones, approximately 90% occurring once; the ten biggest clones make up 2.1%. Sequenced: peripheral blood. Receptor source: an older man with active or convalescent COVID-19.

Concerning this clone: This CDR3 is also generated by other DNA sequences in the sample. The chain links TRBV30 to TRBJ2-7, with 11 bases identical to TRBD1. Trimming at V came to 3 bases and at J to 1 base, leaving 5 bases not matched to a gene. Germline lookup yields CDR1 GTSNPN and CDR2 SVGIG (reference sequence). CDR3 length: 15 residues. CDR3 coding DNA: TGTGCCTGGAGCGAGGGACAGGGGGGATCCTACGAGCAGTACTTC. This gives the protein CAWSEGQGGSYEQYF.

The chain couples TRBV4-3 to TRBJ1-6; possibly TRBD1 for D (5 bases). The CDR3 covers 15 residues. Germline V gene sequence: CDR1 LGHNA, CDR2 YSLEER. V lost 0 bases, J lost 6 bases, and 9 bases lay in between. The CDR3 loop reads CASSQETDLNSPLHF. CDR3 coding DNA: TGCGCCAGCAGCCAAGAGACAGATCTTAATTCACCCCTCCACTTT.

This clone came up a few times. The chain couples TRBV6-2 or TRBV6-3 to TRBJ1-1, with a tentative D call TRBD1 (6 bases). The CDR3 totals 15 residues. CDR1 and CDR2 (germline): MNHEY, SVGEGT. Trimming pared 2 bases from V and 1 base from J, leaving 11 bases between. The CDR3 DNA sequence: TGTGCCAGCAGTTACGCCGGGACAACGAACACTGAAGCTTTCTTT. Translation: CASSYAGTTNTEAFF.

The chain combines TRBV6-5 with TRBJ2-3; TRBD1 is a possible D gene (6 bases). Germline loops: CDR1 MNHEY, CDR2 SVGAGI. Deletions cut 8 bases from V and 1 base from J, with 7 bases between. The length of the CDR3 is 12 residues. CDR3 nucleotides: TGTGCCAGCCCAGGGGGCACAGATACGCAGTATTTT. It yields the protein CASPGGTDTQYF.

A single count supports this clone. The chain uses TRBV18 and TRBJ1-1, with D perhaps matching TRBD1 (5 bases). The CDR3 is 16 residues long. Germline lookup yields CDR1 KGHSH and CDR2 LQKENI. Trimming cost V 0 bases and J 1 base, with 12 bases left between them. The CDR3 sequence: CASSPPVRGQNTEAFF. DNA of the CDR3: TGTGCCAGCTCACCACCGGTGCGGGGCCAGAACACTGAAGCTTTCTTT.

The CDR3: CASSLSTGVNQPQHF. DNA of the CDR3: TGTGCCAGCAGTTTAAGTACCGGGGTCAATCAGCCCCAGCATTTT. The gene calls are TRBV28 and TRBJ1-5; D unresolved. Germline V lookup: CDR1 MDHEN, CDR2 SYDVKM. The germline V and J ends were trimmed by 2 bases and 3 bases, with 11 bases remaining between them. The CDR3 sequence is 15 residues long.

This clone has just one count. This chain links TRBV3-1 (or the pseudogene TRBV3-2) with TRBJ2-7; 7 positions match TRBD1. The CDR3 loop spans 16 amino acids. Germline lookup yields CDR1 LGHDT and CDR2 YNNKEL (reference sequence). V trimming: 4 bases; J trimming: 0 bases; junction bases outside the gene matches: 9. CDR3 sequence: CASSPIQGTTSYEQYF. The CDR3 DNA is TGTGCCAGCAGCCCCATACAGGGGACCACCTCCTACGAGCAGTACTTC.

This clone was recorded once. V and J are TRBV4-3 and TRBJ1-1, with 7 positions matching TRBD1. The V and J ends lost 4 bases and 0 bases, in that order; junction bases with no gene match: 2. The germline V gene encodes CDR1 LGHNA and CDR2 YSLEER. There are 14 residues in the CDR3. The CDR3 nucleotides read TGCGCCAGCAGCCTCACAGGGGTGAACACTGAAGCTTTCTTT. It specifies CASSLTGVNTEAFF.

The chain recombines TRBV27 with TRBJ2-3; 11 bases agree with TRBD2. CDR3 length: 16 residues. CDR1 is MNHEY, CDR2 SMNVEV, per germline (reference sequence). V shed 5 bases, J shed 5 bases, and the junction held 9 bases outside the gene matches. The CDR3 sequence: CASSKTSGAFVDTQYF. The CDR3 nucleotides read TGTGCCAGCAGTAAGACTAGCGGGGCATTTGTAGATACGCAGTATTTT.

As to this clone: A junction end diverges from the germline sequence, so it may reflect a read error. The CDR3 loop reads CASSLDRATDTQYF. As DNA, the CDR3 is TGTGCCAGCAGCCTAGACAGGGCGACAGATACGCAGTATTTT. The rearrangement links TRBV11-2 to TRBJ2-3; TRBD1 aligns across 7 bases. This CDR3 has 14 residues. The germline V gene has CDR1 SGHAT and CDR2 FQNNGV.

The chain links TRBV19 to TRBJ2-7; TRBD1 might be the D (5 bases). Germline V gene data show CDR1 as LNHDA and CDR2 as SQIVND (reference sequence). V dropped 5 bases and J dropped 3 bases, with 11 bases sitting between them. The CDR3 has 13 residues. The CDR3 nucleotides read TGTGCCAGTAGTCAGCAGGGTTTCTACGAGCAGTACTTC. The encoded protein is CASSQQGFYEQYF. The variable domain in full, completed from reference TRBV19 and TRBJ2-7, reads DGGITQSPKYLFRKEGQNVTLSCEQNLNHDAMYWYRQDPGQGLRLIYYSQIVNDFQKGDIAEGYSVSREKKESFPLTVTSAQKNPTAFYLCASSQQGFYEQYFGPGTRLTVT.

The CDR3 DNA follows: TGTGCCAGCAGATCGGGAATTTCCTCATACAATGAGCAGTTCTTC. Its protein product is CASRSGISSYNEQFF. V and J are TRBV2 and TRBJ2-1; maybe TRBD2 (5 bases). Looked up from germline, CDR1 is SNHLY and CDR2 is FYNNEI. This CDR3 spans 15 amino acids. Trimming took off 6 bases at V and 4 bases at J, with 16 bases between the two ends. Looking up the rest from reference TRBV2 and TRBJ2-1 gives the full variable domain: EPEVTQTPSHQVTQMGQEVILRCVPISNHLYFYWYRQILGQKVEFLVSFYNNEISEKSEIFDDQFSVERPDGSNFTLKIRSTKLEDSAMYFCASRSGISSYNEQFFGPGTRLTVL.

The chain employs TRBV6-2 or TRBV6-3 and TRBJ1-5, with TRBD1 identical over 10 bases. Trimming took 6 bases from V and 7 from J; bases not matched to a gene: 3. The CDR3 loop spans 13 amino acids. The germline V gene has CDR1 MNHEY and CDR2 SVGEGT. CDR3 loop: CASSWTGGQPQHF. The CDR3 DNA sequence: TGTGCCAGCAGCTGGACAGGGGGACAGCCCCAGCATTTT.

The CDR3 nucleotides read TGCGCCAGCAGCCGAGGGACTAGCGGGGGCACCGGGGAGCTGTTTTTT. Protein product: CASSRGTSGGTGELFF. The genes are TRBV4-3 and TRBJ2-2; 14 bases are shared with TRBD2. The CDR3 loop spans 16 amino acids. The V segment lost 4 bases and the J segment 4 bases; nucleotides outside the gene matches: 2. CDR1 LGHNA and CDR2 YSLEER come from the germline V gene.

The rearrangement uses TRBV28 and TRBJ2-4, with a weak D call TRBD2 (6 bases). Germline loops: CDR1 MDHEN, CDR2 SYDVKM. The length of the CDR3 is 12 residues. V gave up 6 bases and J gave up 6 bases, with 9 bases separating them. The CDR3 region is CASREGPNIQYF. As DNA, the CDR3 is TGTGCCAGCAGGGAGGGTCCAAACATTCAGTACTTC.

This rearrangement joins TRBV6-2 or TRBV6-3 to TRBJ1-6, with 7 bases that match TRBD1. V trimming: 4 bases; J trimming: 5 bases; junction bases outside the gene matches: 2. Germline values: CDR1 MNHEY, CDR2 SVGEGT. The CDR3 extends over 14 amino acids. The CDR3 nucleotides read TGTGCCAGCAGTTCGACAGGGAATAATTCACCCCTCCACTTT. Translated: CASSSTGNNSPLHF.

The chain has TRBV10-3 and TRBJ1-5; maybe TRBD1 (5 bases). The CDR3 is made up of 14 amino acids. With 3 bases removed from V and 6 bases from J, the gap between germline ends came to 12 bases. The germline gives CDR1 ENHRY, CDR2 SYGVKD. Here the CDR3 DNA reads TGTGCCATCAGTGACACCGGGGGTGGTCAGCCCCAGCATTTT. Its protein product is CAISDTGGGQPQHF.

This sequence joins TRBV18 and TRBJ1-1; tentatively, D is TRBD1 (5 bases). Germline CDR1 reads KGHSH; CDR2 reads LQKENI. Trimming stripped 3 bases from V and 7 bases from J, with 18 bases between. CDR3 length: 15 amino acids. This CDR3 is CASSPRQGGRVEAFF. As DNA, the CDR3 is TGTGCCAGCTCACCTCGGCAGGGAGGCAGGGTTGAAGCTTTCTTT.

V and J are TRBV5-1 and TRBJ1-6, with D maybe TRBD1 (5 bases). V was shortened by 4 bases and J by 6 bases, with 17 bases between the two germline ends. The germline V gene encodes CDR1 SGHRS and CDR2 YFSETQ. The CDR3 is 16 amino acids. This chain's CDR3 is CASSPLRQGANSPLHF. CDR3 DNA: TGCGCCAGCAGCCCTCTCCGGCAGGGCGCTAATTCACCCCTCCACTTT.

This sequence joins TRBV27 and TRBJ2-7; 14 bases map to TRBD2. This CDR3 comprises 15 residues. CDR1 MNHEY and CDR2 SMNVEV come from the germline V gene (reference sequence). Germline trimming cut 7 bases from V and 3 bases from J; bases unmatched to any gene: 5. CDR3 sequence (DNA): TGTGCCAGCAAAGGACTAGCGGGAGGAAACTACGAGCAGTACTTC. Protein product: CASKGLAGGNYEQYF.

The V gene is TRBV2, the J gene TRBJ2-2; perhaps TRBD1 as D (7 bases). This CDR3 region has 15 residues. The V gene lost 3 bases and the J gene lost 6 bases, with 14 bases spanning the gap. CDR1 SNHLY and CDR2 FYNNEI come from the germline V gene. The CDR3 sequence: CASSERRGPAGELFF. The DNA for the CDR3 is TGTGCCAGCAGTGAGAGGAGGGGGCCGGCCGGGGAGCTGTTTTTT.

The chain employs TRBV5-1 and TRBJ2-5; 9 nucleotides align to TRBD2. The CDR3 is 14 amino acids. From germline, CDR1 is SGHRS and CDR2 YFSETQ. Trimming took 3 bases from V and 4 from J; bases not matched to a gene: 4. Here the CDR3 DNA reads TGCGCCAGCAGCTGCGGGGGGGCGGGAGAGACCCAGTACTTC. Protein product: CASSCGGAGETQYF.

The chain employs TRBV5-1 and TRBJ1-4; perhaps TRBD1 as D (5 bases). This CDR3 has 18 residues. V lost 2 bases to trimming and J lost 0 bases, with 17 bases between them. Germline-derived CDR1 and CDR2 are SGHRS and YFSETQ. The CDR3 sequence: CASSLTGPGVATNEKLFF. CDR3 bases: TGCGCCAGCAGCTTAACAGGTCCGGGAGTTGCAACTAATGAAAAACTGTTTTTT. Variable domain in full (rest from reference TRBV5-1 and TRBJ1-4): KAGVTQTPRYLIKTRGQQVTLSCSPISGHRSVSWYQQTPGQGLQFLFEYFSETQRNKGNFPGRFSGRQFSNSRSEMNVSTLELGDSALYLCASSLTGPGVATNEKLFFGSGTQLSVL.

The chain has TRBV30 and TRBJ1-3; 7 nucleotides agree with TRBD1. Trimming took 2 bases from V and 1 from J; bases not matched to a gene: 8. CDR3 length: 16 residues. Germline CDR1 GTSNPN, CDR2 SVGIG (reference sequence). The CDR3 loop is CAWSSRQGFSGNTIYF. CDR3 DNA sequence: TGTGCCTGGAGTTCAAGACAGGGTTTTTCTGGAAACACCATATATTTT.

V usage is TRBV30 and J usage is TRBJ1-4; 9 bases fit TRBD1. V was pared by 7 bases and J by 6 bases, with 3 bases of the junction left unmatched. The CDR3 is 12 residues long. Germline assignment: CDR1 GTSNPN and CDR2 SVGIG (reference sequence). The CDR3 reads CALTGGYEKLFF. The CDR3 bases are TGTGCCTTGACAGGGGGTTATGAAAAACTGTTTTTT.

V and J are TRBV14 and TRBJ2-7, with a tentative D call TRBD2 (6 bases). This CDR3 contains 13 residues. Trimming left V 4 bases short and J 5 bases short, with 12 bases between. Germline V lookup: CDR1 SGHDN, CDR2 FVKESK. CDR3 DNA sequence: TGTGCCAGCAGCCCGTATGCGGGGCACGAGCAGTACTTC. Its translation: CASSPYAGHEQYF.

The chain employs TRBV15 and TRBJ2-3; 9 bases line up with TRBD1. The V and J ends lost 8 bases and 3 bases, in that order; junction bases with no gene match: 6. CDR3 size: 14 residues. Germline V lookup: CDR1 LNHNV, CDR2 YYDKDF (reference sequence). The CDR3 reads CATGTGLGTDTQYF. CDR3 DNA: TGTGCCACCGGGACAGGGCTGGGGACAGATACGCAGTATTTT.

For the CDR3, the DNA is TGTGCCAGCAGCTTGCCCAGGGTCGGGAATTCACCCCTCCACTTT. It codes for CASSLPRVGNSPLHF. The V call is TRBV7-9, the J call TRBJ1-6, with a possible D match to TRBD1 (5 bases). Germline lookup yields CDR1 SEHNR and CDR2 FQNEAQ (reference sequence). CDR3 size: 15 residues. The germline V and J ends were trimmed by 3 bases and 7 bases, with 13 bases remaining between them.

The rearrangement joins TRBV27 to TRBJ2-7; D may be TRBD1 (5 bases). In germline, CDR1 is MNHEY, CDR2 SMNVEV (reference sequence). V was shortened by 7 bases and J by 6 bases, with 19 bases between the two germline ends. The CDR3 runs 14 residues. The CDR3 DNA follows: TGTGCCAGCAAGTCTCAGGGTTTCTATTTCGAGCAGTACTTC. Protein sequence: CASKSQGFYFEQYF.

This chain links TRBV27 with TRBJ1-4; a weak D match, TRBD1 (6 bases). Trimming removed 6 bases from V and 8 bases from J, with 13 bases in between. This CDR3 comprises 13 residues. CDR1 is MNHEY, CDR2 SMNVEV, per germline (reference sequence). DNA of the CDR3: TGTGCCAGCAGCGGACAGAGGGGCGAAAAACTGTTTTTT. As protein: CASSGQRGEKLFF.